The rows below give T cell receptor beta chains drawn from one sample of a study of T cells in AML relapse after transplant. TCRdb analysed the PCR reads with MiXCR anew, one entry per CDR3 protein. The data show fewer than 250 distinct CDR3 sequences, around 10% seen once. Sequenced here: bone marrow, either the whole sample or a sorted T cell fraction (not recorded which), sampled at relapse. These TCRs come from a human donor who had a stem cell transplant for acute myeloid leukemia. Some of these T cells may belong to the graft donor. CDR3s include the opening cysteine and the closing phenylalanine or tryptophan. Fields, in order: D gene, V gene, clone size, J gene, CDR3 DNA, CDR3 protein. The D gene is left open where the match is weak. Clone size is shown for a subset of rows, as once, few, many or a class of expanded clone.

D: TRBD2
V: TRBV5-1
size: .
J: TRBJ2-1
DNA: TGCGCCAGCACCCTGACGGGGGGGCTCAATGAGCAGTTCTTC
CDR3: CASTLTGGLNEQFF

D: .
V: TRBV20-1
size: large
J: TRBJ2-1
DNA: TGCAGTGCTAGAGATCTAAATCCCGGGATCAATGAGCAGTTCTTC
CDR3: CSARDLNPGINEQFF

D: .
V: TRBV20-1
size: large
J: TRBJ2-7
DNA: TGCAGTGCTAGGGCCGTGGACGAGCAGTACTTC
CDR3: CSARAVDEQYF

D: TRBD2
V: TRBV4-1
size: large
J: TRBJ2-3
DNA: TGCGCCAGCAGCCAAGTTTGGACTAGCGGGAGTAGCACAGATACGCAGTATTTT
CDR3: CASSQVWTSGSSTDTQYF

D: .
V: TRBV16
size: large
J: TRBJ2-5
DNA: TGTGCCAGCAGCCAATTGGGGCAGCTAGGAGAGACCCAGTACTTC
CDR3: CASSQLGQLGETQYF

D: TRBD2
V: TRBV7-6
size: large
J: TRBJ2-3
DNA: TGTGCCAGCAGCCAGCGTCCCGGGACTAGCGGGAGCATCCCCCCAGATACGCAGTATTTT
CDR3: CASSQRPGTSGSIPPDTQYF

D: .
V: TRBV7-2
size: large
J: TRBJ1-5
DNA: TGTGCCAGCAGCTTGACTTACAATCAGCCCCAGCATTTT
CDR3: CASSLTYNQPQHF

D: .
V: TRBV20-1
size: large
J: TRBJ1-1
DNA: TGCAGTGCTCCCTTTGGAGGGAAAAGCACTGAAGCTTTCTTT
CDR3: CSAPFGGKSTEAFF

D: TRBD1
V: TRBV12-3/TRBV12-4
size: large
J: TRBJ1-3
DNA: TGTGCCAGCAGCCCAGGGGGTCAGGGCTCTGGAAACACCATATATTTT
CDR3: CASSPGGQGSGNTIYF

D: TRBD2
V: TRBV5-1
size: large
J: TRBJ2-1
DNA: TGCGCCAGCAGGAGGGAGGGGAATGAGCAGTTCTTC
CDR3: CASRREGNEQFF

D: .
V: TRBV7-2
size: large
J: TRBJ2-7
DNA: TGTGCCAGCAGCTCGACAGGGCCGGGGGGGCAGTACTTC
CDR3: CASSSTGPGGQYF

D: .
V: TRBV20-1
size: large
J: TRBJ1-2
DNA: TGCAGTGCTAGAGAGGGACGGGGCGGCACCTTC
CDR3: CSAREGRGGTF

D: TRBD1
V: TRBV12-3/TRBV12-4
size: large
J: TRBJ1-1
DNA: TGTGCCAGCAGTCCCGAATCCGGGACAGGGCGAGCTGAAGCTTTCTTT
CDR3: CASSPESGTGRAEAFF

D: TRBD1
V: TRBV2
size: .
J: TRBJ2-7
DNA: TGTGCCAGCAGCTGGGGGACAGGGGACCCCTACGGGCAGTACTTC
CDR3: CASSWGTGDPYGQYF

D: .
V: TRBV29-1
size: large
J: TRBJ2-3
DNA: TGCAGCGTTGAAGTTCCTCGAGGGGCCCAGTATTTT
CDR3: CSVEVPRGAQYF

D: .
V: TRBV11-2
size: .
J: TRBJ1-1
DNA: TGTGCCAGCGCTAGAACAGAGAACACTGAAGCTTTCTTT
CDR3: CASARTENTEAFF

D: TRBD1
V: TRBV11-2
size: large
J: TRBJ1-5
DNA: TGTGCCAGCAGCTTAGACCCGACAGGGAGTCAGCCCCAGCATTTT
CDR3: CASSLDPTGSQPQHF

D: .
V: TRBV4-1
size: large
J: TRBJ1-3
DNA: TGCGCCAGCAGCCCCACAGGGCCCAGCTCTGGAAACACCATATATTTT
CDR3: CASSPTGPSSGNTIYF

D: .
V: TRBV20-1
size: large
J: TRBJ2-6
DNA: TGCAGTGCTCCTACACCGGGCTCTGGGGCCAACGTCCTGACTTTC
CDR3: CSAPTPGSGANVLTF

D: TRBD2
V: TRBV5-1
size: large
J: TRBJ2-1
DNA: TGCGCCAGCAGCACGGGCGGGAGTTCCTACAATGAGCAGTTCTTC
CDR3: CASSTGGSSYNEQFF

D: TRBD2
V: TRBV6-4
size: large
J: TRBJ2-1
DNA: TGTGCCAGCAGTGACATGGCGGGGGGCCCCAATGAGCAGTTCTTC
CDR3: CASSDMAGGPNEQFF

D: TRBD2
V: TRBV19
size: large
J: TRBJ2-2
DNA: TGTGCCAGTAGTCCGGGACTACCTAACACCGGGGAGCTGTTTTTT
CDR3: CASSPGLPNTGELFF

D: .
V: TRBV10-2
size: large
J: TRBJ2-5
DNA: TGCGCCAGCAGTGTAACGGGTGAGACCCAGTACTTC
CDR3: CASSVTGETQYF

D: TRBD2
V: TRBV5-1
size: large
J: TRBJ2-2
DNA: TGCGCCAGCAGCTTCTTAGCGGGAGGGCCCGACGCCGGGGAGCTGTTTTTT
CDR3: CASSFLAGGPDAGELFF

D: .
V: TRBV7-6
size: large
J: TRBJ2-7
DNA: TGTGCCAGCAGCCCTAATGTGGAGGGCTACGAGCAGTACTTC
CDR3: CASSPNVEGYEQYF

D: TRBD2
V: TRBV2
size: hyperexpanded
J: TRBJ2-5
DNA: TGTGCCAGCAGTCCCGGCGGGGGAGGCGAGACCCAGTACTTC
CDR3: CASSPGGGGETQYF

D: .
V: TRBV6-5
size: .
J: TRBJ2-1
DNA: TGTGCCAACAGTCACATCGAAGTTAATGAGCAGTTCTTC
CDR3: CANSHIEVNEQFF

D: .
V: TRBV6-1
size: large
J: TRBJ2-7
DNA: TGTGCCAGCAGTGAGCGCTACGAGCAGTACTTC
CDR3: CASSERYEQYF

D: TRBD1
V: TRBV5-1
size: large
J: TRBJ2-1
DNA: TGCGCCAGCAGCCCCGACCAACAGGGGGCGCCATGGAATGAGCAGTTCTTC
CDR3: CASSPDQQGAPWNEQFF

D: .
V: TRBV7-2
size: large
J: TRBJ2-4
DNA: TGTGCCAGCAGCTTAGCGTCAGGCTACCGGGTAAAAAACATTCAGTACTTC
CDR3: CASSLASGYRVKNIQYF

D: TRBD2
V: TRBV2
size: large
J: TRBJ2-5
DNA: TGTGCCAGGACTAGCAACCAAGAGACCCAGTACTTC
CDR3: CARTSNQETQYF

D: .
V: TRBV28
size: large
J: TRBJ1-1
DNA: TGTGCCAGCAGTGCTCGGGGGGACCTAACCAACACTGAAGCTTTCTTT
CDR3: CASSARGDLTNTEAFF

D: TRBD1
V: TRBV12-3/TRBV12-4
size: large
J: TRBJ1-2
DNA: TGTGCCAGCGGACAGTCCCCGGGACAGGGAAGTGGCTACACCTTC
CDR3: CASGQSPGQGSGYTF